This T cell receptor beta chain was retrieved from a study of cytomegalovirus exposure and HLA in healthy donors. General study results and limits: An analysis done earlier found most TCR beta V segments productive about 87% or about 30% of the time. The availability of immune exposure information extended only to CMV serostatus.

As to this clone: As yet, its antigen is unknown.

V lost 4 bases, J lost 0 bases, and 8 bases stayed unmatched. Germline V CDR1 and CDR2: LGHNA, YSLEER. The CDR3 is made up of 17 amino acids. The study ran its PCR with 60 Vbeta and 13 Jbeta primers. The repertoire was sequenced with immunoSEQ multiplex PCR; TCRdb's copy has only in-frame clones and lacks some. The sample records 180,000 or so clones, over 75% being singletons. The sample comprised PBMCs. The origin of this receptor is a young woman in good health and CMV-seronegative. The chain uses TRBV4-3 and TRBJ2-1, with 8 bases matching TRBD1. CDR3 loop: CASSPGQAQSSYNEQFF. CDR3 DNA: TGCGCCAGCAGCCCGGGACAGGCCCAAAGCTCCTACAATGAGCAGTTCTTC.